This entry describes one TCR beta chain. This entry comes from a study of T cell changes during pregnancy in multiple sclerosis. Produced via immunoSEQ multiplex PCR; TCRdb's table is partial and in-frame only. The profile shows roughly 58,000 clones, more than 75% of them singletons. Sequenced material: CD8+ T cells from peripheral blood mononuclear cells, taken before pregnancy. This clonotype was sampled from a female donor with multiple sclerosis, enrolled in a pregnancy study.

The CDR3 loop is CASSYSVSLETQYF. CDR3 sequence (DNA): TGTGCCAGCAGTTACTCCGTGAGTTTGGAGACCCAGTACTTC. The V gene is TRBV6-5, the J gene TRBJ2-5; D unclear. CDR1 and CDR2 from the germline V gene are MNHEY and SVGAGI. CDR3 length: 14 residues. Trimming pared 0 bases from V and 5 bases from J, leaving 10 bases between.